This entry is about one T cell receptor beta chain. TCRdb's copy holds only in-frame clones and misses some; the assay was immunoSEQ multiplex PCR. Of over 450,000 clones in the sample, nearly 90% were seen once. Seattle patients were enrolled during active infection and followed longitudinally. CDR1 and CDR2 from the germline V gene are SGHTA and FQGTGA. The CDR3 spans 14 residues. V lost 2 bases, J lost 4 bases, and 12 bases lay in between. The data were taken from a study of blood T cell repertoires in COVID-19. Across the whole study: T cells, B-cell-depleted T cells, or PBMCs provided the cDNA or gDNA that served as material.

The sequenced sample was peripheral blood. The source is a young man with COVID-19, enrolled during active disease. The chain combines TRBV7-3 with TRBJ2-7, with a possible D match to TRBD1 (5 bases). The CDR3: CASSLGGKGYEQYF. The CDR3 nucleotides read TGTGCCAGCAGCTTAGGTGGAAAGGGGTACGAGCAGTACTTC.